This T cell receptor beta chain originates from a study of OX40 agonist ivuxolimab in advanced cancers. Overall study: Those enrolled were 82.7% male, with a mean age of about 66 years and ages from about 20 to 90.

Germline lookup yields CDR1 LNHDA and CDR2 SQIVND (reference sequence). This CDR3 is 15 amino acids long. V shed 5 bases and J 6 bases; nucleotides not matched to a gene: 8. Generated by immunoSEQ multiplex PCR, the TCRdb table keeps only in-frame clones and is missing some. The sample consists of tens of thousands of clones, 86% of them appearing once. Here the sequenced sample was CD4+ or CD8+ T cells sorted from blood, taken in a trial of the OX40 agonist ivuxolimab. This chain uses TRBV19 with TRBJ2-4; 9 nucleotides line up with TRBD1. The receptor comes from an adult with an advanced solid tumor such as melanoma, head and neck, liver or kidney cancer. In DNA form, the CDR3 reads TGTGCCAGTAGTGGGCGCGACAGGGGGGGAAACATTCAGTACTTC. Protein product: CASSGRDRGGNIQYF.